This entry features one T cell receptor beta chain sequence. The sample belongs to a study of blood T cell repertoires in COVID-19. As handled by the study authors: The authors estimated nucleated cell counts from reference gene primer amplification. The repertoire was sequenced with immunoSEQ multiplex PCR; TCRdb's copy has only in-frame clones and lacks some. D and trimming come from the DNA, and the V and J calls and clone size come from that table. The profile shows 130,000 or so clones, 86% of them singletons. The sequence was obtained from a woman aged 55-70 years with acute or convalescent COVID-19. The sequenced sample consisted of peripheral blood.

This CDR3 reads CASTQIGNTIYF. DNA of the CDR3: TGTGCCAGCACCCAAATCGGAAACACCATATATTTT. The J gene is TRBJ1-3, the V gene TRBV12-3 or TRBV12-4; D gene unclear. The CDR3 length is 12 residues. V lost 7 bases, J lost 4 bases, and 8 bases lay in between.